These 26 T cell receptor beta chains were sequenced from one sample in a study of T cell responses to AZD1222 COVID-19 vaccine. This table comes from immunoSEQ multiplex PCR, and its TCRdb copy is limited to in-frame clones, with some not included. Of just under 55,000 clones in the sample, roughly 87% are singletons; the top ten hold 3% to 4%. The material was peripheral blood, obtained on day 0 of AZD1222 vaccination. The receptors were gathered from an adult in good health.

This chain joins TRBV19 and TRBJ2-7; 10 bases are shared with TRBD1. V trimming: 5 bases; J trimming: 2 bases; junction bases outside the gene matches: 6. The germline V gene encodes CDR1 LNHDA and CDR2 SQIVND (reference sequence). This CDR3 spans 15 amino acids. DNA of the CDR3: TGTGCCAGTAGTCTGGGGGACAGGGGTACCTACGAGCAGTACTTC. This codes for CASSLGDRGTYEQYF. Filled out from reference TRBV19 and TRBJ2-7, the complete variable domain reads DGGITQSPKYLFRKEGQNVTLSCEQNLNHDAMYWYRQDPGQGLRLIYYSQIVNDFQKGDIAEGYSVSREKKESFPLTVTSAQKNPTAFYLCASSLGDRGTYEQYFGPGTRLTVT.

The V and J genes are TRBV11-2 and TRBJ2-3; 12 bases align to TRBD2. The trim removed 1 base at V and 1 base at J, leaving 6 bases unmatched. Germline assignment: CDR1 SGHAT and CDR2 FQNNGV. The CDR3 totals 18 residues. The CDR3 DNA reads as TGTGCCAGCAGCTTAGTTGGTCCTAGCGGGGGGGGCACAGATACGCAGTATTTT. It translates to CASSLVGPSGGGTDTQYF.

A note on this clone: The sample contains more than one DNA sequence encoding this CDR3. The gene calls are TRBV19 and TRBJ2-7, with D perhaps matching TRBD1 (5 bases). The CDR3 spans 13 residues. V lost 8 bases to trimming and J lost 2 bases, with 13 bases between them. Germline V gene lookup returns CDR1 LNHDA and CDR2 SQIVND (reference sequence). DNA of the CDR3: TGTGCCAGTTCACCCGGACACCCCTACGAGCAGTACTTC. Translating it yields CASSPGHPYEQYF.

The chain recombines TRBV11-1 with TRBJ1-1; possibly TRBD1 for D (5 bases). The germline V gene has CDR1 SGHAT and CDR2 FQDESV (reference sequence). V was pared by 5 bases and J by 0 bases, with 10 bases between. This CDR3 has 14 residues. CDR3 sequence (DNA): TGTGCCAGCAGCGACAGCCTCATGAACACTGAAGCTTTCTTT. It codes for CASSDSLMNTEAFF.

V usage is TRBV27 and J usage is TRBJ1-2, with a weak D call TRBD1 (5 bases). V was cut by 6 bases and J by 5 bases, with 13 bases left in between. This CDR3 is built from 13 residues. In germline, CDR1 is MNHEY, CDR2 SMNVEV (reference sequence). This chain's CDR3 is CASSLSQDYGYTF. For the CDR3, the DNA is TGTGCCAGCAGCCTTTCACAGGATTATGGCTACACCTTC.

This chain connects TRBV28 to TRBJ1-5, with D possibly matching TRBD1 (5 bases). The CDR3 is 13 residues long. V lost 10 bases and J 7 bases, leaving 17 bases between the germline ends. CDR1 is MDHEN, CDR2 SYDVKM, per germline. CDR3 coding DNA: TGTGCCACTACAGGCGATCGGACCCAGCCCCAGCATTTT. As protein: CATTGDRTQPQHF.

The CDR3 sequence is CASSYGQGTYEQYF. CDR3 DNA sequence: TGTGCCAGCAGTTACGGTCAGGGCACCTACGAGCAGTACTTC. V is TRBV6-5 and J is TRBJ2-7, with D possibly being TRBD1 (5 bases). Trimming removed 2 bases from V and 2 bases from J, with 10 bases in between. The CDR3 contains 14 residues. Germline V gene data show CDR1 as MNHEY and CDR2 as SVGAGI.

Only a few counts were recorded for this clone. The V call is TRBV15, the J call TRBJ2-1, with 7 bases aligning to TRBD2. The CDR3 length is 13 residues. Germline assignment: CDR1 LNHNV and CDR2 YYDKDF (reference sequence). V lost 3 bases, J lost 6 bases, and 2 bases stayed unmatched. CDR3 DNA: TGTGCCACCAGCAGTTGGGGGGGCAATGAGCAGTTCTTC. Translated: CATSSWGGNEQFF.

The chain carries TRBV6-2 or TRBV6-3 and TRBJ1-5, with D possibly matching TRBD1 (6 bases). Trimming cost V 6 bases and J 1 base, with 25 bases left between them. Per the germline V gene, CDR1 is MNHEY and CDR2 is SVGEGT. The CDR3 covers 19 residues. The CDR3 DNA reads TGTGCCAGCAGCCACCCCCGACAGGCCCGGAGTTTGAGCAATCAGCCCCAGCATTTT. This gives the protein CASSHPRQARSLSNQPQHF.

As to this clone: Within the sample, other DNA sequences also encode this same CDR3. The rearrangement uses TRBV2 and TRBJ1-1; D gene unclear. Germline CDR1 reads SNHLY; CDR2 reads FYNNEI. Trimming cost V 5 bases and J 1 base, with 8 bases left between them. The CDR3 totals 13 residues. The CDR3 spells CASSPDSNTEAFF. The CDR3 DNA sequence: TGTGCCAGCAGTCCCGACTCGAACACTGAAGCTTTCTTT.

The chain employs TRBV19 and TRBJ2-1; 8 positions match TRBD2. V lost 5 bases and J lost 2; bases outside the gene matches: 2. This CDR3 comprises 14 residues. The germline V gene encodes CDR1 LNHDA and CDR2 SQIVND (reference sequence). The CDR3 loop is CASSDSGAYNEQFF. For the CDR3, the DNA is TGTGCCAGTAGTGATAGCGGGGCCTACAATGAGCAGTTCTTC.

The chain has TRBV15 and TRBJ1-4; D remains ambiguous. V was cut by 0 bases and J by 8 bases, with 16 bases left in between. The length of the CDR3 is 16 residues. Germline CDR1 reads LNHNV; CDR2 reads YYDKDF (reference sequence). The CDR3 DNA follows: TGTGCCACCAGCAGAGATCTCAGTGGAAGTGGGGAAAAACTGTTTTTT. This sequence encodes CATSRDLSGSGEKLFF.

V usage is TRBV6-5 and J usage is TRBJ1-5; D may be TRBD1 (6 bases). CDR1 and CDR2 from the germline V gene are MNHEY and SVGAGI. The CDR3 sequence is 15 residues long. V was shortened by 0 bases and J by 5 bases, with 11 bases between the two germline ends. CDR3 bases: TGTGCCAGCAGTTACTCGGGGGCGCCGGATCAGCCCCAGCATTTT. This translates into CASSYSGAPDQPQHF.

The chain couples TRBV28 to TRBJ1-1; 9 nucleotides line up with TRBD1. The CDR3 contains 14 residues. Germline values: CDR1 MDHEN, CDR2 SYDVKM. Trimming at V came to 5 bases and at J to 5 bases, leaving 6 bases not matched to a gene. The CDR3 DNA follows: TGTGCCAGCAGTGATACAGGGGGCGGGACTGAAGCTTTCTTT. Translated, it gives CASSDTGGGTEAFF.

The genes are TRBV3-1 (or the pseudogene TRBV3-2) and TRBJ1-3; no clear D. Germline V gives CDR1 LGHDT, CDR2 YNNKEL (reference sequence). Trimming took off 0 bases at V and 4 bases at J, with 10 bases between the two ends. The CDR3 is 15 residues long. The CDR3 coding sequence is TGTGCCAGCAGCCAAGATAGGGCAGAAGGAAACACCATATATTTT. This gives the protein CASSQDRAEGNTIYF.

The rearrangement uses TRBV24-1 and TRBJ2-1; 8 bases line up with TRBD1. V lost 9 bases to trimming and J lost 6 bases; unmatched junction nucleotides: 3. CDR1 KGHDR and CDR2 SFDVKD come from the germline V gene. This CDR3 region has 12 residues. The CDR3 DNA reads TGTGCCACCGAGGGACAGGCCAATGAGCAGTTCTTC. Translated, it gives CATEGQANEQFF.

The chain carries TRBV5-1 and TRBJ2-3, with 13 bases that match TRBD2. The CDR3 contains 18 residues. In germline, CDR1 is SGHRS, CDR2 YFSETQ. The V gene end was trimmed by 0 bases and the J gene end by 2 bases; junction bases not matched to a gene: 6. CDR3 region: CASSLGLAGGLFTDTQYF. In nucleotides, the CDR3 is TGCGCCAGCAGCTTGGGACTAGCGGGGGGTCTATTCACAGATACGCAGTATTTT.

The chain links TRBV19 to TRBJ1-5; 9 nucleotides align to TRBD1. Trimming at V came to 5 bases and at J to 4 bases, leaving 3 bases not matched to a gene. This CDR3 comprises 14 residues. Germline CDR1 and CDR2: LNHDA and SQIVND (reference sequence). DNA of the CDR3: TGTGCCAGTAGTTGGGACAGGGATAATCAGCCCCAGCATTTT. Amino acids: CASSWDRDNQPQHF.

This chain connects TRBV28 to TRBJ1-1; no firm D call. Trimming took 1 base from V and 3 from J, leaving 9 bases between them. Germline assignment: CDR1 MDHEN and CDR2 SYDVKM. This CDR3 contains 14 residues. CDR3 DNA sequence: TGTGCCAGCAGTTTATTGTTCCGGGACACTGAAGCTTTCTTT. Residues: CASSLLFRDTEAFF.

J is TRBJ1-5 and V is TRBV30; D gene uncertain. The germline gives CDR1 GTSNPN, CDR2 SVGIG (reference sequence). The CDR3 loop spans 14 amino acids. V lost 4 bases and J lost 1, with 11 bases in between. The CDR3 DNA is TGTGCCTGGACACTCCGCCTCAGCAATCAGCCCCAGCATTTT. It translates to CAWTLRLSNQPQHF. Variable domain in full (rest from reference TRBV30 and TRBJ1-5): SQTIHQWPATLVQPVGSPLSLECTVEGTSNPNLYWYRQAAGRGLQLLFYSVGIGQISSEVPQNLSASRPQDRQFILSSKKLLLSDSGFYLCAWTLRLSNQPQHFGDGTRLSIL.

A note on this clone: Because it lacks the conserved phenylalanine or tryptophan at the end, this CDR3 is likely a read error. The DNA is omitted, as the CDR3 cannot be located on it reliably, and the CDR3 follows TCRdb's listing. The rearrangement uses TRBV5-4 and TRBJ2-3; the D call TRBD1 from the table was never checked on the DNA. The CDR3 is made up of 10 amino acids, end residues included. The V gene's germline CDR1 is SGHNT and CDR2 YYREEE (reference sequence). The CDR3 loop reads CASSRTRDKL.

The rearrangement links TRBV4-1 to TRBJ1-3; D remains unclear. CDR1 and CDR2 from the germline V gene are MGHRA and YSYEKL. Between the trimmed V and J ends, which lost 4 bases and 1 base, there was a span of 20 bases. This CDR3 is built from 18 residues. The CDR3 DNA reads TGCGCCAGCAGCCTCCAATCCCGGGCCCAAGGGTCTGGAAACACCATATATTTT. This translates into CASSLQSRAQGSGNTIYF.

The chain is built from TRBV15 and TRBJ1-1; the D gene is possibly TRBD1 (5 bases). Trimming removed 0 bases from V and 4 bases from J, with 12 bases in between. This CDR3 comprises 15 residues. Germline CDR1 is LNHNV and CDR2 is YYDKDF (reference sequence). For the CDR3, the DNA is TGTGCCACCAGCAGAGATCGAGGGGTGAGCACTGAAGCTTTCTTT. This translates into CATSRDRGVSTEAFF.

The V call is TRBV4-1, the J call TRBJ1-2, with D tentatively TRBD1 (5 bases). The CDR3 is 15 residues long. The germline V gene has CDR1 MGHRA and CDR2 YSYEKL. Trimming removed 4 bases from V and 2 bases from J, with 14 bases in between. The CDR3 sequence is CASSPREGTNYGYTF. CDR3 DNA sequence: TGCGCCAGCAGCCCTCGGGAGGGGACCAACTATGGCTACACCTTC.

The rearrangement joins TRBV5-1 to TRBJ1-4; 8 bases align to TRBD1. This CDR3 has 17 residues. With V trimmed by 0 bases and J by 4 bases, 8 bases remained unmatched. The germline V gene has CDR1 SGHRS and CDR2 YFSETQ. CDR3 protein: CASSLVARGQGNEKLFF. Here the CDR3 DNA reads TGCGCCAGCAGCTTGGTGGCCAGGGGGCAGGGTAATGAAAAACTGTTTTTT.

V and J are TRBV21-1 and TRBJ2-7; the D call in the table, TRBD1, was not verified against the DNA. TRBV21-1 is a listed pseudogene. This CDR3 region has 15 residues. The CDR3 spells CASSKATQVAYEQYF. CDR3 sequence (DNA): TGTGCCAGCAGCAAAGCCACGCAGGTTGCCTACGAGCAGTACTTC.